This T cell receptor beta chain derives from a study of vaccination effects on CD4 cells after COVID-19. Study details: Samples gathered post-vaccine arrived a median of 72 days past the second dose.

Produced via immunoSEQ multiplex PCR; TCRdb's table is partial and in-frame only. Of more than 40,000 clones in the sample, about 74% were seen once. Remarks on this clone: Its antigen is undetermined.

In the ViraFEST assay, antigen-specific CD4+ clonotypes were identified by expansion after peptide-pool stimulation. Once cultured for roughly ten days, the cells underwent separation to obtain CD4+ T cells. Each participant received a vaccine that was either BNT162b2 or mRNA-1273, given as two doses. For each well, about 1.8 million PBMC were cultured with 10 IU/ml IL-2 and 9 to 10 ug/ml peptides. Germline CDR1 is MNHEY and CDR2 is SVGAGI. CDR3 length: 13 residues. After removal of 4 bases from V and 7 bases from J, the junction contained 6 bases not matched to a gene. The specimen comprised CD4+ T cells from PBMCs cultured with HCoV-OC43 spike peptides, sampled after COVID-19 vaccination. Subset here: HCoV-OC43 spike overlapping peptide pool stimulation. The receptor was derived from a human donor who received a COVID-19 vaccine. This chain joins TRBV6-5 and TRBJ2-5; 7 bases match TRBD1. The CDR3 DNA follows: TGTGCCAGCAGTTCAGGGGGTACTAGGACCCAGTACTTC. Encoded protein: CASSSGGTRTQYF.